Listed here are 9 T cell receptor beta chains from one sample, sequenced in a study of monozygotic twins with inflammatory bowel disease. TCRdb reprocessed the 5' RACE reads; each CDR3 protein has one entry and no DNA is given. The sample has about 380,000 distinct CDR3 sequences. Sequences were obtained from blood. The source of these receptors is a human donor with ulcerative colitis or Crohn's disease, or a healthy co-twin of an affected twin (not recorded which).

The V gene is TRBV18, the J gene TRBJ2-1; TCRdb picks TRBD2, but there is no DNA to check that call. The CDR3 extends over 16 amino acids. CDR1 is KGHSH, CDR2 LQKENI, per germline. CDR3 protein: CASSPPRIAGHVEQFF.

The chain couples TRBV5-8 to TRBJ2-7; TCRdb names TRBD1, which stays unverified in the absence of DNA. This CDR3 spans 14 amino acids. Germline V lookup: CDR1 SGHTS, CDR2 YDEGEE. This CDR3 is CASSQGQVTYEQYF.

CDR3 region: CSARDRLAGGETQYF. The rearrangement uses TRBV29-1 and TRBJ2-5; checking the TCRdb D call of TRBD2 is not possible without DNA. CDR3 length: 15 amino acids. Germline loops: CDR1 SQVTM, CDR2 ANQGSEA.

J is TRBJ1-1 and V is TRBV5-1; absent DNA, TCRdb's TRBD1 call cannot be checked. There are 14 residues in the CDR3. The V gene's germline CDR1 is SGHRS and CDR2 YFSETQ. The CDR3 protein is CASSGATMNTEAFF.

The J gene is TRBJ2-3, the V gene TRBV7-6; absent DNA, TCRdb's TRBD1 call cannot be checked. The CDR3 extends over 13 amino acids. Per the germline V gene, CDR1 is SGHVS and CDR2 is FNYEAQ. The CDR3 loop is CASSFLRDNPPLF.

The V and J genes are TRBV12-3 or TRBV12-4 and TRBJ1-6. There are 14 residues in the CDR3. The CDR3 reads CASSFPGATSPLHF.

The V and J genes are TRBV9 and TRBJ2-3. The CDR3 extends over 14 amino acids. Germline lookup yields CDR1 SGDLS and CDR2 YYNGEE. The CDR3 protein is CASSVTGGSDTQYF.

CDR3 amino acids: CASSLTGVSQETQYF. This sequence joins TRBV5-1 and TRBJ2-5; TCRdb's D call, TRBD1, is unchecked because there is no DNA. This CDR3 region has 15 residues. Germline loops: CDR1 SGHRS, CDR2 YFSETQ.

The rearrangement uses TRBV6-2 or TRBV6-3 and TRBJ2-7; as DNA is missing, the TRBD2 call by TCRdb cannot be tested. This CDR3 spans 19 amino acids. From germline, CDR1 is MNHEY and CDR2 SVGEGT. CDR3 loop: CASAERGLAGGSRSYEQYF.